This T cell receptor (beta chain) is from a study of CD8+CD57+ T cells in acquired aplastic anemia. Study-wide background: DNA from sorted CD4+ and CD8+ cells averaged about 3.2 ug.

Genomic DNA constituted the template upon which TCR beta VDJ and CDR3 profiling was performed. One entry per CDR3 protein, called by TCRdb with MiXCR from the reads. Of a few hundred thousand distinct CDR3 sequences listed, 30% to 35% are singletons. Only one count was recorded for this clonotype. The V end was cut by 1 base, the J end by 2 bases, with 8 bases between. CDR1 and CDR2 (germline): SEHNR, FQNEAQ (reference sequence). The CDR3 is 14 residues long. The sequencing input was sorted CD4+, CD8+, or CD8+CD57+ T cells (not recorded which) from PBMCs. This TCR came from a human donor in good health, serving as a control. The V and J genes are TRBV7-9 and TRBJ2-5, with a possible D match to TRBD1 (6 bases). Here the CDR3 reads CASSLEGTQETQYF. The DNA for the CDR3 is TGTGCCAGCAGCTTAGAGGGGACACAAGAGACCCAGTACTTC.